A single sample gave rise to the 3 T cell receptor beta chains below, sequenced in a study of blood T cell repertoires in COVID-19. Produced via immunoSEQ multiplex PCR; TCRdb's table is partial and in-frame only. The sample includes 150,000 to 200,000 clones, 75% to 80% of them seen just once. The sample was peripheral blood. Source of these receptors: a woman between 70 and 85 years old with acute or convalescent COVID-19.

The rearrangement joins TRBV15 to TRBJ1-2; 10 positions agree with TRBD1. Trimming cost V 6 bases and J 8 bases; bases outside gene matches: 9. This CDR3 is 14 amino acids long. Looked up from germline, CDR1 is LNHNV and CDR2 is YYDKDF (reference sequence). The CDR3 protein is CATSPRQGATGYTF. The CDR3 nucleotides are TGTGCCACCAGTCCTCGACAGGGGGCGACGGGCTACACCTTC.

The V and J genes are TRBV7-3 and TRBJ1-1, with no clear D. CDR3 length equals 15 residues. CDR1 and CDR2 (germline): SGHTA, FQGTGA. Trimming cost V 2 bases and J 3 bases, with 13 bases left between them. In nucleotides, the CDR3 is TGTGCCAGCAGCTTAGGGAGGTTACGCCACACTGAAGCTTTCTTT. This encodes CASSLGRLRHTEAFF.

This sequence joins TRBV14 and TRBJ2-5; 9 nucleotides match TRBD2. The germline CDR1 and CDR2 sequences are SGHDN and FVKESK. The CDR3 spans 17 residues. The V and J ends lost 2 bases and 1 base, in that order; junction bases with no gene match: 8. This chain's CDR3 is CASSQTTGTSFQETQYF. Here the CDR3 DNA reads TGTGCCAGCAGCCAAACAACCGGGACTAGCTTCCAAGAGACCCAGTACTTC. Together with reference TRBV14 and TRBJ2-5, the CDR3 gives the full variable domain: EAGVTQFPSHSVIEKGQTVTLRCDPISGHDNLYWYRRVMGKEIKFLLHFVKESKQDESGMPNNRFLAERTGGTYSTLKVQPAELEDSGVYFCASSQTTGTSFQETQYFGPGTRLLVL.